A single sample is the source of the 4 T cell receptor beta chains below, sequenced in a study of OX40 agonist ivuxolimab in advanced cancers. Assay: immunoSEQ multiplex PCR; the TCRdb copy retains only in-frame clones and omits some. The sample has some 90,000 clones; more than 90% are singletons. The sample was CD4+ or CD8+ T cells sorted from blood, taken in a trial of the OX40 agonist ivuxolimab. Receptors were obtained from an adult with an advanced solid tumor such as melanoma, head and neck, liver or kidney cancer.

This clone came up a few times. The V and J genes are TRBV19 and TRBJ2-7; a possible D gene is TRBD1 (8 bases). The CDR3 has 14 amino acids. The germline V and J ends were trimmed by 3 bases and 5 bases, with 14 bases remaining between them. Germline lookup yields CDR1 LNHDA and CDR2 SQIVND (reference sequence). CDR3 amino acids: CASSITGGADEQYF. CDR3 sequence (DNA): TGTGCCAGTAGTATCACAGGGGGGGCGGACGAGCAGTACTTC. Complete variable domain (other parts from reference TRBV19 and TRBJ2-7): DGGITQSPKYLFRKEGQNVTLSCEQNLNHDAMYWYRQDPGQGLRLIYYSQIVNDFQKGDIAEGYSVSREKKESFPLTVTSAQKNPTAFYLCASSITGGADEQYFGPGTRLTVT.

The V call is TRBV27, the J call TRBJ1-1; 7 nucleotides match TRBD1. The germline CDR1 and CDR2 sequences are MNHEY and SMNVEV (reference sequence). The CDR3 extends over 14 amino acids. V lost 5 bases, J lost 0 bases, and 3 bases stayed unmatched. The CDR3: CASSTQGMNTEAFF. The CDR3 nucleotides read TGTGCCAGCAGTACACAGGGGATGAACACTGAAGCTTTCTTT.

This chain joins TRBV27 and TRBJ2-5; no clear D. The CDR3 loop spans 14 amino acids. V lost 2 bases, J lost 5 bases, and 12 bases lay in between. The V gene's germline CDR1 is MNHEY and CDR2 SMNVEV (reference sequence). CDR3 in DNA: TGTGCCAGCAGTTTAGTGGCTAGTGGGGAGACCCAGTACTTC. This encodes CASSLVASGETQYF.

V gene TRBV5-1 combines with J gene TRBJ1-2; D gene unclear. Germline CDR1 is SGHRS and CDR2 is YFSETQ. The V end lost 0 bases, the J end lost 4 bases, and 13 bases lay between the germline ends. This CDR3 is built from 15 residues. Here the CDR3 reads CASSLGPVSPYGYTF. CDR3 nucleotide sequence: TGCGCCAGCAGCTTGGGCCCGGTGTCACCCTATGGCTACACCTTC.